These 7 T cell receptor beta chains were sequenced from one sample in a study of glioma-infiltrating T cells after dendritic cell vaccination. Repertoires were generated with immunoSEQ multiplex PCR, while TCRdb's copy carries only in-frame clones and drops some. The sample shows approximately 60,000 clones, roughly 86% of them seen only once. The time point denotes: after dendritic cell vaccination, including at tumor progression/relapse. This specimen was blood, taken after dendritic cell vaccination. The receptor source for this set is a human donor with glioblastoma.

J is TRBJ2-7 and V is TRBV11-3; 7 nucleotides match TRBD1. Germline CDR1 reads SGHNT; CDR2 reads YENEEA. The CDR3 is made up of 15 amino acids. J gave up 7 bases and V 1 base, and 10 bases lay outside the gene matches. CDR3 DNA: TGTGCCAGCAGCTTAGCGGACAGGCCCCCCGGGGAGCAGTACTTC. This gives the protein CASSLADRPPGEQYF.

This clone was found a few times. The chain joins TRBV7-2 to TRBJ2-1, with TRBD2 identical over 9 bases. The germline CDR1 and CDR2 sequences are SGHTA and FQGNSA. This CDR3 spans 14 amino acids. The V segment lost 3 bases and the J segment 7 bases; nucleotides outside the gene matches: 4. The CDR3 loop reads CASSFAGGRNEQFF. In DNA form, the CDR3 reads TGTGCCAGCAGCTTTGCGGGGGGGCGGAATGAGCAGTTCTTC.

The chain employs TRBV2 and TRBJ1-5; TRBD1 might be the D (6 bases). The CDR3 extends over 13 amino acids. CDR1 and CDR2 from the germline V gene are SNHLY and FYNNEI. Deletions cut 10 bases from V and 7 bases from J, with 17 bases between. The CDR3 is CATKADSDQPQHF. CDR3 nucleotide sequence: TGTGCCACCAAAGCGGACAGCGACCAGCCCCAGCATTTT.

In the case of this clone: A junction boundary mismatches the germline segment, possibly from a read error. The chain couples TRBV4-3 to TRBJ1-5; D is unresolved. The CDR3 totals 15 residues. In germline, CDR1 is LGHNA, CDR2 YSLEER. CDR3 region: CVSSQDRYSNQPQHF. The CDR3 coding sequence is TGCGTCAGCAGCCAAGATAGATATAGCAATCAGCCCCAGCATTTT.

This sequence joins TRBV6-5 and TRBJ1-3; D gene ambiguous. Looked up from germline, CDR1 is MNHEY and CDR2 is SVGAGI. V was trimmed by 5 bases and J by 2 bases, leaving 7 bases between them. The CDR3 has 13 amino acids. The CDR3 loop is CASSLDPGNTIYF. The CDR3 DNA is TGTGCCAGCAGTCTAGATCCTGGAAACACCATATATTTT.

V usage is TRBV5-4 and J usage is TRBJ1-3; D not resolved. The V and J ends lost 4 bases and 1 base respectively, with 12 bases between them. CDR3 length equals 15 residues. The germline CDR1 and CDR2 sequences are SGHNT and YYREEE (reference sequence). CDR3 in DNA: TGTGCCAGCAGCCCTGGAGGAGTTTCTGGAAACACCATATATTTT. This encodes CASSPGGVSGNTIYF.

The V gene is TRBV20-1, the J gene TRBJ1-1; the D is unclear. The CDR3 has 11 residues. Trimming pared 7 bases from V and 1 base from J, leaving 7 bases between. The germline gives CDR1 DFQATT, CDR2 SNEGSKA (reference sequence). As DNA, the CDR3 is TGCAGTGTCACATCGAACACTGAAGCTTTCTTT. The encoded protein is CSVTSNTEAFF.